This T cell receptor beta chain was documented in a study of identical twins. This clonotype occurred once. Unique molecular identifiers were present on the cDNA, which also gained a universal primer site by template switching. TCRdb fed the 5' RACE reads into MiXCR, producing one record per CDR3 protein. The repertoire consists of 690,000 or so distinct CDR3 sequences, with under 9% occurring once and the leading ten covering approximately 0.94%. The J segment lost 5 bases and the V segment lost 5 bases, leaving 9 bases of the junction unmatched. This CDR3 comprises 17 residues. Germline assignment: CDR1 MNHEY and CDR2 SVGEGT. These data were also filed under a second study, of yellow fever vaccine responses in identical twins.

The clonotype originates from a woman younger than 35 in good health. Material for sequencing was PBMCs. The chain has TRBV6-2 or TRBV6-3 and TRBJ2-1; 13 bases are shared with TRBD2. CDR3 coding DNA: TGTGCCAGCAGTACATTCAGGACTAGCGGGGGTAACAATGAGCAGTTCTTC. Translation gives CASSTFRTSGGNNEQFF.